Reported below is one TCR beta chain. Study processing details: From reference gene primer amplification, estimates of nucleated cell counts were derived. Only in-frame clones appear in the TCRdb table, and some are missing; sequencing was by immunoSEQ multiplex PCR. V, J and clone size were drawn from that table, and D and trimming were deduced from the DNA. In the table there are about 220,000 clones, more than 75% of which are singletons. The entry originates in a study of blood T cell repertoires in COVID-19. Overall study context: The United States, Italy and Spain were the sources of the acute and convalescent COVID-19 samples. PBMCs, B-cell-depleted T cells, or T cells provided the cDNA or gDNA that made up the material.

Per germline, CDR1 MGHDK and CDR2 SYGVNS. The CDR3 has 15 amino acids. The V segment lost 2 bases and the J segment 6 bases; nucleotides outside the gene matches: 7. Sequencing used peripheral blood. V usage is TRBV25-1 and J usage is TRBJ1-2; TRBD1 aligns across 9 bases. This TCR was sampled from a man aged 45-65 years who had recovered from COVID-19. This CDR3 is CASSEPGQGSDGYTF. The CDR3 DNA follows: TGTGCCAGCAGTGAACCGGGACAGGGAAGCGATGGCTACACCTTC.